Listed below are T cell receptor beta chains from one sample, sequenced in a study of beta chain features in type 1 diabetes. Profiling relied on immunoSEQ multiplex PCR, and the TCRdb table lists in-frame clones only, not all of them. The table has about 150,000 clones, around a tenth seen once. Source material: central memory CD4+ T cells from blood. The source of these receptors is a man younger than 35 in good health. Each CDR3 is given with its conserved first and last residue. Fields, in order: D gene, V gene, CDR3 length, clone size, J gene, CDR3 DNA, CDR3 protein. The D gene is left open where the match is weak. Only part of the rows carry a size: once, few, many, or a class if the clone is expanded.

TRBD1,TRBV7-6,15,few,TRBJ2-7,TGTGCCAGCAGCTTAAAACTGACAGGGGTGGGCGAGCAGTACTTC,CASSLKLTGVGEQYF
-,TRBV19,15,few,TRBJ2-1,TGTGCCAGTAGTATGACCTCCACAGGGAGGGGTGAGCAGTTCTTC,CASSMTSTGRGEQFF
-,TRBV18,13,-,TRBJ2-7,TGTGCCAGCTCACCGGCGGGGTCCTACGAGCAGTACTTC,CASSPAGSYEQYF
-,TRBV5-4,13,few,TRBJ1-2,TGTGCCAGCAGCCCGTCCGGGGACTATGGCTACACCTTC,CASSPSGDYGYTF
TRBD2,TRBV7-3,16,-,TRBJ2-5,TGTGCCAGCAGCTTAATGGGACTAGCGATGCGAGAGACCCAGTACTTC,CASSLMGLAMRETQYF
-,TRBV5-1,15,-,TRBJ2-1,TGCGCCGGGGTCCTGACGGGGGACTTCTACAATGAGCAGTTCTTC,CAGVLTGDFYNEQFF
-,TRBV2,15,few,TRBJ2-5,TGTGCCAGCAGTGAAGCTACAGGGCGTGGAGAGACCCAGTACTTC,CASSEATGRGETQYF
TRBD1,TRBV7-2,14,-,TRBJ2-7,TGTGCCAGCAGTCGGGACAGGTCCTCCTACGAGCAGTACTTC,CASSRDRSSYEQYF
TRBD1,TRBV6-6,14,few,TRBJ1-2,TGTGCCAGCACGGACACGGGACAGCAGTATGGCTACACCTTC,CASTDTGQQYGYTF
TRBD2,TRBV28,19,few,TRBJ2-3,TGTGCCAGCAGTTTCAGGCCGGGACTAGCGGGGGGGCGCGTAGATACGCAGTATTTT,CASSFRPGLAGGRVDTQYF
-,TRBV9,12,-,TRBJ2-3,TGTGCCAGCAGCGAAACAACAGATACGCAGTATTTT,CASSETTDTQYF
-,TRBV30,12,few,TRBJ2-7,TGTGCCTGGAGTAAGGGGCGCTACGAGCAGTACTTC,CAWSKGRYEQYF
-,TRBV28,12,-,TRBJ1-4,TGTGCCAGCACCACGGGTTGGCAAAAACTGTTTTTT,CASTTGWQKLFF
TRBD1,TRBV7-9,15,few,TRBJ2-7,TGTGCCAGCAGCCCCCGGACAGGGGACGTATACGAGCAGTACTTC,CASSPRTGDVYEQYF
TRBD2,TRBV4-3,18,-,TRBJ2-3,TGCGCCAGCAGCCAAGACCGGACTAGCGGGGGGGAAGGAGATACGCAGTATTTT,CASSQDRTSGGEGDTQYF
TRBD1,TRBV7-2,15,few,TRBJ1-2,TGTGCCAGCAGCTTAGGTGGACAGGGTCGGAACGGCTACACCTTC,CASSLGGQGRNGYTF
TRBD2,TRBV19,14,-,TRBJ2-7,TGTGCCAGTAGTACCCTTACCCGGGGGGGAGAGCAGTACTTC,CASSTLTRGGEQYF
TRBD2,TRBV5-4,14,-,TRBJ2-3,TGTGCCAGCACCTCCCGGGGGGGCCGGAATACGCAGTATTTT,CASTSRGGRNTQYF
TRBD1,TRBV27,15,many,TRBJ2-3,TGTGCCAGCAGACGACAGGGTCAGGACACAGATACGCAGTATTTT,CASRRQGQDTDTQYF
-,TRBV9,15,-,TRBJ1-3,TGTGCCAGCAGCCCTTACAGGGCCTACGGAAACACCATATATTTT,CASSPYRAYGNTIYF
-,TRBV7-3,14,-,TRBJ2-7,TGTGCCAGCAGCTTAGGCAGGGTGGCCTACGAGCAGTACTTC,CASSLGRVAYEQYF
TRBD1,TRBV7-2,18,few,TRBJ2-7,TGTGCCAGCAGCCTCCAGAGGGGACCGAGACAGGGAGTCTACGAGCAGTACTTC,CASSLQRGPRQGVYEQYF
-,TRBV7-9,14,-,TRBJ1-3,TGTGCCAGCATCAAGGAGAGCTCTGGAAACACCATATATTTT,CASIKESSGNTIYF
-,TRBV9,13,-,TRBJ2-3,TGTGCCAGCAGCGGGAGTAATGGAGATACGCAGTATTTT,CASSGSNGDTQYF
TRBD1,TRBV11-2,14,few,TRBJ1-5,TGTGCCAGCAGTTCGGACAGGAACAATCAGCCCCAGCATTTT,CASSSDRNNQPQHF
-,TRBV7-2,12,many,TRBJ1-6,TGTGCCGCCCGGGGACTTGGGTCACCCCTCCACTTT,CAARGLGSPLHF
-,TRBV11-2,12,-,TRBJ1-6,TGTGCCAGCAGCTTAGATCCGGGAGCCCTCCACTTT,CASSLDPGALHF
TRBD1,TRBV18,14,-,TRBJ2-5,TGTGCCAGCTCACCACCGAGGGGGCAGGAGACCCAGTACTTC,CASSPPRGQETQYF
TRBD2,TRBV4-2,18,-,TRBJ2-3,TGTGCCAGCAGCCAAGGCATCTCTGGCGGGGGTTTAACAGATACGCAGTATTTT,CASSQGISGGGLTDTQYF
-,TRBV23-1,10,many,TRBJ1-6,TGCGCCGTCGACTCTCCACCCCTCCACTTT,CAVDSPPLHF
-,TRBV14,15,few,TRBJ2-1,TGTGCCAGCAGCCATAGAGCGGAGGTCAACAATGAGCAGTTCTTC,CASSHRAEVNNEQFF
TRBD1,TRBV9,15,-,TRBJ1-6,TGTGCCAGCAGCGTAGCTGGGGACAGGAATTCACCCCTCCACTTT,CASSVAGDRNSPLHF
-,TRBV5-4,14,few,TRBJ2-3,TGTGCCAGCAGTCCCTATAGCCGGGGAGATACGCAGTATTTT,CASSPYSRGDTQYF
TRBD2,TRBV5-4,15,-,TRBJ2-7,TGTGCCAGCAGCTTAGGACTAGCGGGGCCCTACGAGCAGTACTTC,CASSLGLAGPYEQYF
TRBD1,TRBV25-1,14,-,TRBJ1-2,TGTGCCAGCGGGGACAGGGGAACGATCGGTGGCTACACCTTC,CASGDRGTIGGYTF
-,TRBV18,13,-,TRBJ2-7,TGTGCCAGCTCACCACCGGCGGCTGAAGAGCAGTACTTC,CASSPPAAEEQYF
TRBD1,TRBV29-1,14,-,TRBJ1-4,TGCAGCGGGAGTACAGGGGGACTCAATGAAAAACTGTTTTTT,CSGSTGGLNEKLFF
TRBD2,TRBV19,14,-,TRBJ2-3,TGTGCCAGTCGACTAGCCTGGGGGGCAGATACGCAGTATTTT,CASRLAWGADTQYF
TRBD2,TRBV7-2,15,few,TRBJ2-2,TGTGCCAGCAGCTTAAGGCAGCGGGGCACCGGGGAGCTGTTTTTT,CASSLRQRGTGELFF
TRBD2,TRBV14,15,few,TRBJ2-1,TGTGCCAGCAGCCCCCTGCGGGGGGTTTACAATGAGCAGTTCTTC,CASSPLRGVYNEQFF